The clone carrying this TCR beta chain was found a few times. Per the original methods: Reference gene primers were amplified, and this amplification served to estimate nucleated cell counts. Assay: immunoSEQ multiplex PCR; the TCRdb copy retains only in-frame clones and omits some. The DNA was the basis for D and trimming; V, J and clone size are from that table. The sample lists fewer than 300,000 clones, over 65% seen once, with 3% to 3.5% in the top ten. The sample originates from a study of blood T cell repertoires in COVID-19. The wider study: Whether acute or convalescent, the COVID-19 samples came from the United States, Italy and Spain. The analysed material was cDNA or gDNA that came from T cells, B-cell-depleted T cells, or PBMCs.

The ends lost 3 bases at V and 4 bases at J; junction bases unmatched: 6. This CDR3 is 15 amino acids long. Germline V gene sequence: CDR1 SGHRS, CDR2 YFSETQ. The V call is TRBV5-1, the J call TRBJ2-5; 10 nucleotides line up with TRBD1. Sequencing used peripheral blood. This TCR derives from a woman older than 75 with acute or convalescent COVID-19. The CDR3 loop reads CASSSLGQGRETQYF. CDR3 DNA: TGCGCCAGCAGCTCATTGGGACAGGGGAGAGAGACCCAGTACTTC. Full variable domain (remainder filled in from reference TRBV5-1 and TRBJ2-5): KAGVTQTPRYLIKTRGQQVTLSCSPISGHRSVSWYQQTPGQGLQFLFEYFSETQRNKGNFPGRFSGRQFSNSRSEMNVSTLELGDSALYLCASSSLGQGRETQYFGPGTRLLVL.